This TCR beta chain is from a study of blood T cell repertoires in COVID-19. Using immunoSEQ multiplex PCR, the repertoire was profiled, and TCRdb retains in-frame clones only, with some absent. The sample has fewer than 350,000 clones, around 85% seen once. V was cut by 5 bases and J by 8 bases, with 13 bases left in between. The CDR3 is made up of 12 amino acids. CDR1 is SGHTS and CDR2 is YDEGEE in the germline V gene. The chain uses TRBV5-8 and TRBJ1-2; D may be TRBD1 (5 bases). Specimen: PBMCs or T cells enriched from blood (not recorded which). This receptor was identified in a woman in her fifties or sixties who had recovered from COVID-19. The CDR3, as DNA: TGTGCCAGCAGTTATCAGGGTTTGGGCTACACCTTC. As protein: CASSYQGLGYTF.